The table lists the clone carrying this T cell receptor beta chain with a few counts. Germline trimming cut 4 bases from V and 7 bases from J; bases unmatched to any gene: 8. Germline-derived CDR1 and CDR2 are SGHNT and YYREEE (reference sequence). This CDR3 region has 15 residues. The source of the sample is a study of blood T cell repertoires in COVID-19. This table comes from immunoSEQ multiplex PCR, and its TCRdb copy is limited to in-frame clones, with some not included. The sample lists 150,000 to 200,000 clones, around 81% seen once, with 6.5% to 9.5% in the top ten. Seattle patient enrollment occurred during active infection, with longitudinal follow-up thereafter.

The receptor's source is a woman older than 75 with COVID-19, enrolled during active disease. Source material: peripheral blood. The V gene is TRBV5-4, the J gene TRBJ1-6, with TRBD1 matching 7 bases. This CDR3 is CASSRDRVGNSPLHF. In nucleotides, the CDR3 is TGTGCCAGCAGCCGTGACAGGGTGGGGAATTCACCCCTCCACTTT.